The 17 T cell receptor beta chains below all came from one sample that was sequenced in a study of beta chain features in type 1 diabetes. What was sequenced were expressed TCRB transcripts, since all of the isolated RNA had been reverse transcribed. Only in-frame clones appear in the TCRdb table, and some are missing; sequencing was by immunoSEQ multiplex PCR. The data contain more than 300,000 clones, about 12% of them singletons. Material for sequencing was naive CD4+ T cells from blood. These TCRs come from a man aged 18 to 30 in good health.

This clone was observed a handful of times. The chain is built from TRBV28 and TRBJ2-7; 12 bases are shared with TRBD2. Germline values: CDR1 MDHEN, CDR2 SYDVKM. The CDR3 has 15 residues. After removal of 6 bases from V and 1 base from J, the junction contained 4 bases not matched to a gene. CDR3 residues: CASRPGLAGSYEQYF. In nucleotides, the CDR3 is TGTGCCAGCAGGCCTGGACTAGCGGGGTCCTACGAGCAGTACTTC.

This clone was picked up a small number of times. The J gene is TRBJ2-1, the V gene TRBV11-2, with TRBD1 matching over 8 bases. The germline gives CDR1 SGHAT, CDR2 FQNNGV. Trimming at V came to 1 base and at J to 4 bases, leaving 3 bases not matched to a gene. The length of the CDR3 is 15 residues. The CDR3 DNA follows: TGTGCCAGCAGCTTAGCTAGGACAGGGTACAATGAGCAGTTCTTC. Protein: CASSLARTGYNEQFF.

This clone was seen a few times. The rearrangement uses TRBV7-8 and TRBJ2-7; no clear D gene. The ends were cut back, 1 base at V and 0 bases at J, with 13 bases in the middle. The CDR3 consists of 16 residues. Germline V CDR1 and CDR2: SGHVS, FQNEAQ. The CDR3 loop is CASSLVVRPSSYEQYF. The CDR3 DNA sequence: TGTGCCAGCAGCTTAGTCGTCAGACCTAGCTCCTACGAGCAGTACTTC.

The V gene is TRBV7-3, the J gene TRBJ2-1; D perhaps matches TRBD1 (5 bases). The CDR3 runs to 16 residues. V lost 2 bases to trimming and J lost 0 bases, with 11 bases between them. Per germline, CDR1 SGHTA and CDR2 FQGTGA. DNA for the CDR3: TGTGCCAGCAGCTTATGGGGCGGCCGCTCCTACAATGAGCAGTTCTTC. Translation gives CASSLWGGRSYNEQFF.

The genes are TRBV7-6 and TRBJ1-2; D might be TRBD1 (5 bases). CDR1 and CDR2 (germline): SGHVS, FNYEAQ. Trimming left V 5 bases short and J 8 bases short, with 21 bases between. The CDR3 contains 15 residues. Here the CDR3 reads CASSSRVGSSEGYTF. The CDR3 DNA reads TGTGCCAGCAGCAGCAGGGTTGGATCGTCGGAGGGCTACACCTTC.

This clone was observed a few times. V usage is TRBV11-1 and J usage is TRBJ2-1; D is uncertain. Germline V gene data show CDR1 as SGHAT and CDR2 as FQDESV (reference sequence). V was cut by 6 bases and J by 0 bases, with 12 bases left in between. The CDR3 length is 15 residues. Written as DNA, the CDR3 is TGTGCCAGCAGTCCAGGCCTGAGCTCCTACAATGAGCAGTTCTTC. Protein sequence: CASSPGLSSYNEQFF.

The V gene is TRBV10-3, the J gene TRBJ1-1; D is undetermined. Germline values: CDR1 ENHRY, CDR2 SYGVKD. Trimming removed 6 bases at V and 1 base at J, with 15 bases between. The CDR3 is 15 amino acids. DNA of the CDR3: TGTGCCATCAGCGATCGAAGGTCAGGGAACACTGAAGCTTTCTTT. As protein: CAISDRRSGNTEAFF.

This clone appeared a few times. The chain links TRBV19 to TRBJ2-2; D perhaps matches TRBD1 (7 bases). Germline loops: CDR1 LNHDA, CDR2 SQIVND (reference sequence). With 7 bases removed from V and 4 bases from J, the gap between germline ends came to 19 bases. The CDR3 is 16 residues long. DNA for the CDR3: TGTGCCAGTACCCAGGGGGTAGCGGAACCCACCGGGGAGCTGTTTTTT. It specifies CASTQGVAEPTGELFF.

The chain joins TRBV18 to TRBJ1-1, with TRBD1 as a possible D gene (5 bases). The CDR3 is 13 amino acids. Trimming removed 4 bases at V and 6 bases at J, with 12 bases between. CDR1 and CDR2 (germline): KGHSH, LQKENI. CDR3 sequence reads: CASSRQQDSEAFF. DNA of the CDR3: TGTGCCAGCTCACGTCAACAGGATTCTGAAGCTTTCTTT.

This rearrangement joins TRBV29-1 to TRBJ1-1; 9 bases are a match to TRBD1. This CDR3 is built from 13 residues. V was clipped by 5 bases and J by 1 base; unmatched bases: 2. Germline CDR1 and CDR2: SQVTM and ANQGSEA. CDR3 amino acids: CSVRQGGNTEAFF. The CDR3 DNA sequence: TGCAGCGTTAGACAGGGGGGGAACACTGAAGCTTTCTTT.

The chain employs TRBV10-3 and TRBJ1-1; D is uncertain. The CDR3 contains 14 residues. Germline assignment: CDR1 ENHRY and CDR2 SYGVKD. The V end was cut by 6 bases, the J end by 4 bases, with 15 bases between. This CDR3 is CAIRNSGVGTEAFF. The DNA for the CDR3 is TGTGCCATCAGAAACAGCGGGGTGGGCACTGAAGCTTTCTTT.

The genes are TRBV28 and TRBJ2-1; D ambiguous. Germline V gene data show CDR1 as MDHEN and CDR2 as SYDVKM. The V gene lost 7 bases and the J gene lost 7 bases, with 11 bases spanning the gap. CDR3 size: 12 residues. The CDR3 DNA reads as TGTGCCAGCACCATTACAGAAAATGAGCAGTTCTTC. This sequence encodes CASTITENEQFF.

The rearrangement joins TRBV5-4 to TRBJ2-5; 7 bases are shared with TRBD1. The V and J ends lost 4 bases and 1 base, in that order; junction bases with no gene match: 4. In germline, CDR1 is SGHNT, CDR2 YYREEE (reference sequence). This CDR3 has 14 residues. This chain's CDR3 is CASSPWDSQETQYF. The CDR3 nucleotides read TGTGCCAGCAGCCCGTGGGACAGCCAAGAGACCCAGTACTTC.

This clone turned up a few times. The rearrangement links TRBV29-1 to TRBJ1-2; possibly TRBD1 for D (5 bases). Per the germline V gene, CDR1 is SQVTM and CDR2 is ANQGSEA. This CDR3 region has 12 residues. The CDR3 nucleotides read TGCAGTGGGGCAGGGTCTAACTATGGCTACACCTTC. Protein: CSGAGSNYGYTF.

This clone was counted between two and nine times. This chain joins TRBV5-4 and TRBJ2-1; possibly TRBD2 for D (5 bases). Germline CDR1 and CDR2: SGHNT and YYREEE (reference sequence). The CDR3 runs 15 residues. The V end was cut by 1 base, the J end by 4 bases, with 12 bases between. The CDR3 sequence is CASSLYLADYNEQFF. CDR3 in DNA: TGTGCCAGCAGCTTGTACCTAGCAGATTACAATGAGCAGTTCTTC.

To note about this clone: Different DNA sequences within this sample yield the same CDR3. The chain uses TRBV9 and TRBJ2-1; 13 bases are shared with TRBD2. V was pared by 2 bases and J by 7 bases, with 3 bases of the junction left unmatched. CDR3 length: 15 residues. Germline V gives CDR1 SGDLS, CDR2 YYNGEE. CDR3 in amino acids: CASSVGTSGTNEQFF. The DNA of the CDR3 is TGTGCCAGCAGCGTCGGGACTAGCGGGACGAATGAGCAGTTCTTC.

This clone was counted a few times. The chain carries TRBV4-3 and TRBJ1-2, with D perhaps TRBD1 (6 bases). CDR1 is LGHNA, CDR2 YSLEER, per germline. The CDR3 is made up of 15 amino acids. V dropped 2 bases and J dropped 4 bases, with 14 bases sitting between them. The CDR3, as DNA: TGCGCCAGCAGCCAATCACCGGGACAACCCTATGGCTACACCTTC. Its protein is CASSQSPGQPYGYTF.